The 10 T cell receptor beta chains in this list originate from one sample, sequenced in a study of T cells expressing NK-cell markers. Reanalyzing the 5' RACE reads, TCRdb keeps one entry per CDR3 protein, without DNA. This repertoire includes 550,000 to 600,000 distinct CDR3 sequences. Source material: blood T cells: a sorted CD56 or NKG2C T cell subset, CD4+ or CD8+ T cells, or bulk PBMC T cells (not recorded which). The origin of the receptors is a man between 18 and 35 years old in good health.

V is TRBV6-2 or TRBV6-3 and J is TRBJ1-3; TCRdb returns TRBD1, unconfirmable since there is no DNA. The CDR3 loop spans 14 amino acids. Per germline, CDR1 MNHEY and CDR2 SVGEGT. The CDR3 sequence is CAIADDAPGNTIYF.

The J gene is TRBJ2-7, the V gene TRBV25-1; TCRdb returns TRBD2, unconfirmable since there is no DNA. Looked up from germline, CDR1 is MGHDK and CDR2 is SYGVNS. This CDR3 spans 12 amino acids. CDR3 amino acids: CASGDFAYEQYF.

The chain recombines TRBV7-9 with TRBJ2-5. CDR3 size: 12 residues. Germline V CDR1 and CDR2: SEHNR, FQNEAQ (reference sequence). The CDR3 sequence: CASDGLQETQYF.

The CDR3 here is CASRHAGTSSYNEQFF. V is TRBV5-5 and J is TRBJ2-1. Germline CDR1 reads SGHKS; CDR2 reads YYEKEE (reference sequence). The CDR3 is 16 residues long.

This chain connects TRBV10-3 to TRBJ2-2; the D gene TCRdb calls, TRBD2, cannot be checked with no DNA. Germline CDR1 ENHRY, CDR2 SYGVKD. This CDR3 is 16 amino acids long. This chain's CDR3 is CAISVSPSGNTGELFF.

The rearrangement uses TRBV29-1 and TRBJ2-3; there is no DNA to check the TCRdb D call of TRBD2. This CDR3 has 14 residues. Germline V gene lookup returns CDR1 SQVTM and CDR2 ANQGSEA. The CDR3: CSVLLSGNTDTQYF.

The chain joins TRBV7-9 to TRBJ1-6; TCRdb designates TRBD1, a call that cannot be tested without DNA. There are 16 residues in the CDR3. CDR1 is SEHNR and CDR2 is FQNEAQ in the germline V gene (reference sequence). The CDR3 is CASSLMYKGAHSPLHF.

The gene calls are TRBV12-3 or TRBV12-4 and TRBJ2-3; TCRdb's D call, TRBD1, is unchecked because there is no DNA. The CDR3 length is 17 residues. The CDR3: CASSFPPRTGPTDTQYF.

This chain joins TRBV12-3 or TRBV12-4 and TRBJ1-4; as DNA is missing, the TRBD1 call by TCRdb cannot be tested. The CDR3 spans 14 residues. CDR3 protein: CASSSPGPNEKLFF.

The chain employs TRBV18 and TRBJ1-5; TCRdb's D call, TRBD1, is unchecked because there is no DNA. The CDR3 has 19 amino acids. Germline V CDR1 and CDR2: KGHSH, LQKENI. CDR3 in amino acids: CASSPRDRGYSYSNQPQHF.